This T cell receptor beta chain is from a study of human T cells and chemical hapten exposure (dated by TCRdb to 2020 to 2023). For context, the study as a whole: For sensitization, 2% DPC in acetone was applied to a roughly 2 cm by roughly 2 cm area of upper inner arm skin. Patch testing was done on the upper back using Finn chambers containing 0.01% DPC, and results were scored after 6 days according to International Contact Dermatitis Research Group standards. The libraries were sequenced as a pool, and the TCR yield per sample differed mostly because of small variations in library volumes within the pool. The study tracked peripheral blood TCR repertoire changes in vivo during primary and secondary sensitization to the hapten diphenylcyclopropenone (DPC) in alopecia patients. Alopecia areata with under or over 50% scalp involvement, alopecia totalis and alopecia universalis were represented in the patient cohort, which was mostly female. Throughout the approximately 26-week study period, patients were also given weekly therapeutic DPC doses on the scalp. Approximately 30 alopecia patients provided blood for TCR sequencing at one to four time points (pre-sensitization, 2, 6 and 24 weeks). Blood samples were taken from patients before sensitization (week 0) and then at 2, 6 and about 24 weeks after DPC sensitization. The paper's findings and limits, for the study overall: DPC sensitization did not change how many TCRs were above 1 in 1000 frequency, and no evidence was found of alterations in global repertoire structure. Repeated subsampling changed both the strength of the expansion versus patch-test correlation and the threshold at which that correlation became significant. Compared with pre-sensitization or healthy control sets, expanded TCRs formed significantly more large CDR3 similarity clusters, which is consistent with antigen-driven responses. Alopecia, a presumed autoimmune disease, was present in all patients, so the immune response of the patients might differ from that of healthy individuals. The number of PT1 expanded TCRs positively correlated with patch test score, significant at thresholds 8, 16 and 32 but not 4.

Libraries were made using RACE. The run used a NextSeq 500. During library preparation, unique molecular identifiers were attached to individual cDNA molecules so that TCRs could be counted in a quantitative, reproducible way. Both TCR alpha and TCR beta chains were sequenced from each blood RNA sample. The authors processed their data as follows. A median of roughly 99,000 TCRs per sample was observed, with a range of about 23,224 to 750,000. The Decombinator software suite was used to annotate V, J and CDR3 in the TCR reads. For the PS versus PT1 abundance plots, all samples were subsampled to the same number of TCRs (28,000). Expanded TCRs were defined as absent before sensitization and observed at least eight times at the 2-week time point. In-frame beta chains were kept once TCRdb had trimmed the public reads at Q25 with fastp and called clones with MiXCR. Each entry is one CDR3 protein sequence, shown with its most common DNA and genes. The V and J calls here are based on TCRdb, not the publication. The sample table contains around 74,000 distinct CDR3 sequences; only one count was recorded for around 30% of them. The ten most abundant clones make up roughly 9.8% of the sample.

This clonotype showed up just a few times. Its target antigen remains unknown. Base qualities were left out, and no much larger clone turns up one base away. The time point tag for this specimen amounts to: patch test 1, 2 weeks after DPC sensitization. The meaning of the sample's treatment or condition label: therapeutic diphenylcyclopropenone sensitization with weekly scalp DPC. At each patch-test visit, blood was drawn before the patch test was applied. Patients were considered eligible if aged 18 to 70, diagnosed with alopecia and deemed suitable for DPC therapy, and patients were excluded if pregnant. Total RNA was isolated from unfractionated whole blood collected in Tempus Blood RNA tubes. This TCR was recovered from a man aged 35 to 55 with alopecia areata. Some clones in this sample may be carry-over from other donors' samples. Here the sequenced sample was whole blood, taken in connection with sensitization to the hapten diphenylcyclopropenone (DPC).

The CDR3 corresponds to CASSWLAGGQETQYF. DNA sequence: TGTGCCAGCAGCTGGTTAGCGGGAGGCCAAGAGACCCAGTACTTC. The rearranged segments are TRBV5-4 and TRBJ2-5; TRBD2 aligns with 10 central bases. CDR1 and CDR2 (SGHNT, YYREEE) derive from the germline V gene (reference sequence). From the cysteine up to the phenylalanine, the CDR3 has a length of 15 residues. Just CDR3 DNA is preserved here, 45 bases in frame from base 1. Relative to germline, V is missing 3 bases and J is missing 1 base, with 3 bases of the junction outside any gene match.